Listed below are T cell receptor beta chains from one sample, sequenced in a study of blood T cell repertoires in COVID-19. Produced via immunoSEQ multiplex PCR; TCRdb's table is partial and in-frame only. Of fewer than 200,000 clones in the sample, roughly 89% were seen once. The source material was peripheral blood. These receptors came from a woman aged 60-75 years who had recovered from COVID-19. The CDR3 runs from the conserved cysteine through the conserved F or W. D genes are given only for firm matches. Some rows have no size entry. The others give once, few or many, or a class for an expanded clone.

clone size	V gene	D gene	J gene	CDR3 protein	CDR3 DNA
NA	TRBV9	TRBD1	TRBJ2-1	CASSIQPGQGNNEQFF	TGTGCCAGCAGCATACAACCGGGACAGGGCAACAATGAGCAGTTCTTC
NA	TRBV6-2/TRBV6-3	NA	TRBJ1-1	CASSYQGPPNTEAFF	TGTGCCAGCAGTTACCAGGGGCCCCCGAACACTGAAGCTTTCTTT
NA	TRBV5-1	TRBD1	TRBJ2-7	CASSLGRQGLLNYEQYF	TGCGCCAGCAGCTTGGGGAGACAGGGGTTATTGAACTACGAGCAGTACTTC
NA	TRBV5-4	TRBD1	TRBJ2-7	CASSFNRGTYEQYF	TGTGCCAGCAGCTTTAACAGGGGGACCTACGAGCAGTACTTC
once	TRBV5-6	TRBD1	TRBJ1-1	CASSRRQGAPEAFF	TGTGCCAGCAGCCGCCGACAGGGGGCTCCTGAAGCTTTCTTT
NA	TRBV9	NA	TRBJ1-2	CASSAGNGYTF	TGTGCCAGCAGCGCAGGGAATGGCTACACCTTC
NA	TRBV2	NA	TRBJ2-1	CASERGGGLNNEQFF	TGTGCCAGTGAAAGAGGCGGGGGCCTCAACAATGAGCAGTTCTTC
NA	TRBV14	NA	TRBJ1-2	CASSQTATGRGYTF	TGTGCCAGCAGCCAAACCGCAACAGGACGAGGCTACACCTTC
NA	TRBV7-3	TRBD1	TRBJ1-1	CASSRGAGGSNTEAFF	TGTGCCAGCAGTCGAGGGGCAGGGGGTTCGAACACTGAAGCTTTCTTT
NA	TRBV21-1	NA	TRBJ2-1	CASSKALGISRSNEQFF	TGTGCCAGCAGCAAAGCCCTAGGTATCTCTCGATCCAATGAGCAGTTCTTC
NA	TRBV7-3	TRBD1	TRBJ1-6	CASSSGDRYNSPLHF	TGTGCCAGCAGCTCTGGGGACAGGTATAATTCACCCCTCCACTTT
NA	TRBV6-5	TRBD1	TRBJ1-4	CASRTGNWMGEKLFF	TGTGCCAGCAGGACAGGGAATTGGATGGGTGAAAAACTGTTTTTT
NA	TRBV4-1	NA	TRBJ2-7	CASSQDHTDYEQYF	TGCGCCAGCAGCCAAGATCACACCGACTACGAGCAGTACTTC
NA	TRBV6-1	NA	TRBJ1-5	CASSEGQVSNQPQHF	TGTGCCAGCAGTGAAGGACAGGTTAGCAATCAGCCCCAGCATTTT
NA	TRBV19	TRBD2	TRBJ2-3	CASRGLAGAGGTQYF	TGTGCCAGTAGGGGACTAGCGGGGGCCGGGGGTACGCAGTATTTT
NA	TRBV28	NA	TRBJ1-1	CASSLMGTTEAFF	TGTGCCAGCAGTTTGATGGGGACTACCGAAGCTTTCTTT
NA	TRBV6-2/TRBV6-3	NA	TRBJ2-5	CASSKPGQTTRYHTKETQYF	TGTGCCAGCAGTAAACCGGGACAAACAACGCGGTACCATACTAAGGAGACCCAGTACTTC
NA	TRBV10-2	NA	TRBJ1-1	CASSEFSSEAFF	TGCGCCAGCAGTGAATTTAGCTCTGAAGCTTTCTTT
NA	TRBV19	NA	TRBJ2-2	CASTRRENTGELFF	TGTGCCAGTACACGGCGGGAGAACACCGGGGAGCTGTTTTTT
NA	TRBV5-1	TRBD2	TRBJ2-7	CASSLGTSGGTLGEQYF	TGCGCCAGCAGCTTGGGGACTAGCGGGGGGACCCTCGGCGAGCAGTACTTC
NA	TRBV7-2	NA	TRBJ1-2	CASSLRGQANYGYTF	TGTGCCAGCAGCCTCAGGGGCCAGGCTAACTATGGCTACACCTTC
NA	TRBV30	NA	TRBJ2-1	CAWSRGANEQFF	TGTGCCTGGAGTCGGGGGGCCAATGAGCAGTTCTTC